These 19 T cell receptor beta chains came from one sample sequenced in a study of cytomegalovirus exposure and HLA in healthy donors. Assay used: immunoSEQ multiplex PCR; TCRdb lists only in-frame clones, some missing. Of roughly 300,000 clones listed, about nine tenths were seen once; the top ten hold about 1.2%. The sample comprised PBMCs. These receptors came from a woman aged 25-40 years in good health and CMV-seropositive.

The gene calls are TRBV6-1 and TRBJ2-3, with D perhaps matching TRBD1 or TRBD2 (6 bases each). CDR1 and CDR2 (germline): MNHNS, SASEGT. V lost 8 bases, J lost 2 bases, and 14 bases lay in between. This CDR3 spans 14 amino acids. CDR3 protein: CASYEGGFTDTQYF. The CDR3 DNA sequence: TGTGCCAGCTACGAAGGGGGGTTCACAGATACGCAGTATTTT.

This clone turned up a few times. The chain is built from TRBV5-1 and TRBJ2-2; D not resolved. V was trimmed by 0 bases and J by 6 bases, leaving 15 bases between them. The CDR3 is made up of 16 amino acids. The V gene's germline CDR1 is SGHRS and CDR2 YFSETQ. The CDR3 DNA follows: TGCGCCAGCAGCTTGGCTGGGGTAGATGAGTCCGGGGAGCTGTTTTTT. It encodes CASSLAGVDESGELFF.

The CDR3 spells CAWKRAPGEKLFF. In DNA form, the CDR3 reads TGTGCCTGGAAAAGAGCTCCGGGGGAAAAACTGTTTTTT. The V gene is TRBV30, the J gene TRBJ1-4; D is ambiguous. Trimming shortened V by 4 bases and J by 8 bases, and 14 bases separated the two germline ends. The CDR3 runs to 13 residues. The germline CDR1 and CDR2 sequences are GTSNPN and SVGIG (reference sequence). Full variable domain (rest looked up from reference TRBV30 and TRBJ1-4): SQTIHQWPATLVQPVGSPLSLECTVEGTSNPNLYWYRQAAGRGLQLLFYSVGIGQISSEVPQNLSASRPQDRQFILSSKKLLLSDSGFYLCAWKRAPGEKLFFGSGTQLSVL.

The chain is built from TRBV6-6 and TRBJ2-1; 7 nucleotides align to TRBD2. CDR1 MNHNY and CDR2 SVGAGI come from the germline V gene (reference sequence). The CDR3 has 15 residues. V was clipped by 6 bases and J by 5 bases; unmatched bases: 10. The CDR3 protein is CASRPTHLADNEQFF. The DNA for the CDR3 is TGTGCCAGCAGACCGACCCACCTAGCGGACAATGAGCAGTTCTTC.

V and J are TRBV19 and TRBJ1-5; D unclear. This CDR3 has 15 amino acids. Germline V CDR1 and CDR2: LNHDA, SQIVND (reference sequence). V was pared by 6 bases and J by 10 bases, with 22 bases between. The CDR3 region has the DNA TGTGCCAGTAGACAAGACAAGGGTGCTCAAGGTCCCCAGCATTTT. Encoded protein: CASRQDKGAQGPQHF.

This clone was counted a few times. This chain joins TRBV4-2 and TRBJ2-2; maybe TRBD2 (5 bases). Germline V gives CDR1 LGHNA, CDR2 YNFKEQ. V gave up 4 bases and J gave up 7 bases, with 7 bases separating them. The CDR3 has 12 residues. This chain's CDR3 is CASSPRGGELFF. CDR3 in DNA: TGTGCCAGCAGCCCTCGGGGCGGGGAGCTGTTTTTT.

The chain recombines TRBV19 with TRBJ1-2; 8 nucleotides match TRBD1. The CDR3 length is 15 residues. The junction had 5 bases not matched to a gene; V was cut back by 5 bases and J by 0 bases. Germline CDR1 and CDR2: LNHDA and SQIVND (reference sequence). This CDR3 reads CASSAKQGANYGYTF. The CDR3 DNA is TGTGCCAGTAGTGCGAAACAGGGGGCTAACTATGGCTACACCTTC.

The genes are TRBV27 and TRBJ2-3, with 7 nucleotides matching TRBD1. This CDR3 is 17 amino acids long. Germline trimming cut 2 bases from V and 0 bases from J; bases unmatched to any gene: 8. Germline CDR1 and CDR2: MNHEY and SMNVEV (reference sequence). The CDR3 nucleotides are TGTGCCAGCAGTTTAGGGGCGGCAGGGGGTAGCACAGATACGCAGTATTTT. This encodes CASSLGAAGGSTDTQYF.

Written as DNA, the CDR3 is TGTGCCAGCAGCTTAGGGGCGACCGGGGAGCTGTTTTTT. Its translation: CASSLGATGELFF. V gene TRBV5-8 combines with J gene TRBJ2-2, with D tentatively TRBD1 (5 bases). Trimming took 2 bases from V and 5 from J, leaving 7 bases between them. CDR3 length: 13 amino acids. Germline V gene data show CDR1 as SGHTS and CDR2 as YDEGEE. Based on the CDR3 plus reference TRBV5-8 and TRBJ2-2, the full variable domain is EAGVTQSPTHLIKTRGQQATLRCSPISGHTSVYWYQQALGLGLQFLLWYDEGEERNRGNFPPRFSGRQFPNYSSELNVNALELEDSALYLCASSLGATGELFFGEGSRLTVL.

The V and J genes are TRBV4-1 and TRBJ2-7; 9 bases line up with TRBD1. Germline CDR1 reads MGHRA; CDR2 reads YSYEKL. The CDR3 extends over 15 amino acids. V trimming: 5 bases; J trimming: 1 base; junction bases outside the gene matches: 6. CDR3 loop: CASSSQGTGSYEQYF. The DNA of the CDR3 is TGCGCCAGCAGCTCACAGGGGACAGGGTCCTACGAGCAGTACTTC.

Only one count was recorded for this clone. The rearrangement links TRBV5-1 to TRBJ2-5, with no clear D. The V gene lost 0 bases and the J gene lost 5 bases, with 11 bases spanning the gap. This CDR3 spans 14 amino acids. The germline V gene encodes CDR1 SGHRS and CDR2 YFSETQ. The CDR3 coding sequence is TGCGCCAGCAGCTTGGCCCTGGGTCGGGAGACCCAGTACTTC. Protein: CASSLALGRETQYF.

The rearrangement joins TRBV27 to TRBJ2-1; TRBD2 is a possible D gene (7 bases). The germline CDR1 and CDR2 sequences are MNHEY and SMNVEV (reference sequence). V lost 2 bases and J 9 bases, leaving 11 bases between the germline ends. This CDR3 comprises 13 residues. The CDR3 loop is CASSLGGAGEQFF. CDR3 sequence (DNA): TGTGCCAGCAGTTTAGGGGGGGCGGGTGAGCAGTTCTTC.

The V and J genes are TRBV27 and TRBJ2-6; the match to TRBD2 covers 10 bases. V shed 5 bases and J 0 bases; nucleotides not matched to a gene: 4. From germline, CDR1 is MNHEY and CDR2 SMNVEV (reference sequence). The CDR3 contains 17 residues. This chain's CDR3 is CASSVLAGSSGANVLTF. For the CDR3, the DNA is TGTGCCAGCAGTGTACTAGCGGGAAGCTCTGGGGCCAACGTCCTGACTTTC.

V and J are TRBV5-1 and TRBJ2-7; possibly TRBD2 for D (5 bases). CDR1 SGHRS and CDR2 YFSETQ come from the germline V gene. The CDR3 contains 14 residues. Between the trimmed V and J ends, which lost 5 bases and 3 bases, there was a span of 15 bases. The CDR3 protein is CASSIEGPLYEQYF. CDR3 nucleotide sequence: TGCGCCAGCAGTATAGAGGGTCCCCTCTACGAGCAGTACTTC.

This clone has only a few counts. The V call is TRBV2, the J call TRBJ2-1; maybe TRBD1 (5 bases). V dropped 9 bases and J dropped 4 bases, with 7 bases sitting between them. The CDR3 is 11 residues long. CDR1 and CDR2 from the germline V gene are SNHLY and FYNNEI. The CDR3: CASDSYNEQFF. The CDR3 nucleotides are TGTGCCAGTGACAGTTACAATGAGCAGTTCTTC.

This chain uses TRBV2 with TRBJ1-4, with D hard to call. Trimming took off 1 base at V and 0 bases at J, with 6 bases between the two ends. The CDR3 spans 15 residues. The V gene's germline CDR1 is SNHLY and CDR2 FYNNEI. The CDR3 bases are TGTGCCAGCAGTGAAGGCCAAGCAACTAATGAAAAACTGTTTTTT. Amino acids: CASSEGQATNEKLFF.

This clone was found a few times. The gene calls are TRBV9 and TRBJ2-7, with 7 bases identical to TRBD2. The germline gives CDR1 SGDLS, CDR2 YYNGEE. The CDR3 consists of 13 residues. Trimming at V came to 1 base and at J to 6 bases, leaving 4 bases not matched to a gene. The CDR3 is CASSVPGRVEQYF. The CDR3 region has the DNA TGTGCCAGCAGCGTACCTGGGAGGGTCGAGCAGTACTTC.

The V and J genes are TRBV5-8 and TRBJ2-5, with D possibly being TRBD1 (5 bases). The CDR3 sequence is 13 residues long. CDR1 and CDR2 (germline): SGHTS, YDEGEE. With 1 base removed from V and 5 bases from J, the gap between germline ends came to 9 bases. The CDR3 loop is CASSLQGGETQYF. Written as DNA, the CDR3 is TGTGCCAGCAGCTTGCAGGGTGGGGAGACCCAGTACTTC.

This clone has a single count. The chain employs TRBV5-1 and TRBJ2-3; D gene unclear. In germline, CDR1 is SGHRS, CDR2 YFSETQ. Trimming took off 0 bases at V and 0 bases at J, with 8 bases between the two ends. This CDR3 region has 15 residues. CDR3 residues: CASSLAALSTDTQYF. The CDR3 nucleotides are TGCGCCAGCAGCTTGGCTGCGTTAAGCACAGATACGCAGTATTTT.